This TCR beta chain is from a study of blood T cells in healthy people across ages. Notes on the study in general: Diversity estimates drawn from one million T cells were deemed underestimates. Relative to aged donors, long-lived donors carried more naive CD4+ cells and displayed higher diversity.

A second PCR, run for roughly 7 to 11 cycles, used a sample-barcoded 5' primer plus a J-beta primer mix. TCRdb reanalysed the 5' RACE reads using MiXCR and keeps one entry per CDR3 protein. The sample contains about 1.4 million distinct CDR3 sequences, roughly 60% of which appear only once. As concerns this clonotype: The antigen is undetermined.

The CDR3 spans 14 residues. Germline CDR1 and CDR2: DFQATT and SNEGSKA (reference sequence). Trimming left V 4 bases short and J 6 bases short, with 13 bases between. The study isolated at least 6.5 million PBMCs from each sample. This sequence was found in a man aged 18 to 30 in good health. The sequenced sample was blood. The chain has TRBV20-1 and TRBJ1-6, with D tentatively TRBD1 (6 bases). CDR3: CSAISTGTNSPLHF. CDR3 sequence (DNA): TGCAGTGCTATTAGTACAGGGACTAATTCACCCCTCCACTTT.